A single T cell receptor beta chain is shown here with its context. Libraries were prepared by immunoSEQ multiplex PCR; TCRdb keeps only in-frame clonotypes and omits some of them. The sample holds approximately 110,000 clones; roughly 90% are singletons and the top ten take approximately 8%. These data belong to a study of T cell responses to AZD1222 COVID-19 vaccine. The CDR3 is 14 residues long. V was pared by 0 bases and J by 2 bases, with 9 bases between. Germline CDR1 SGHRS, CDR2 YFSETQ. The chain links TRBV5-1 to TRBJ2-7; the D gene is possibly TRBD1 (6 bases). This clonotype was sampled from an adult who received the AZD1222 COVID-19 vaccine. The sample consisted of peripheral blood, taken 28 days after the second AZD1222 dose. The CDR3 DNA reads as TGCGCCAGCAGCTTGGAGGGGGTCCCCTACGAGCAGTACTTC. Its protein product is CASSLEGVPYEQYF.